This entry concerns a single T cell receptor (beta chain). This CDR3 is built from 12 residues. Looked up from germline, CDR1 is ENHRY and CDR2 is SYGVKD. Trimming stripped 3 bases from V and 2 bases from J, with 3 bases between. The sample comes from a study of blood T cell repertoires in COVID-19. Whole-study context: PBMCs, B-cell-depleted T cells, or T cells were the source of the cDNA or gDNA that made up the material.

Original processing methods: Nucleated cell counts were estimated from reference gene primer amplification. The protocol was immunoSEQ multiplex PCR, while the TCRdb copy is restricted to in-frame clones and leaves out a portion. The V and J calls and clone size were taken over from that table, and D and trimming were inferred from the DNA. The sample shows fewer than 180,000 clones, about 80% of them seen only once. Sequenced: peripheral blood. This sequence originates from a man aged 70 or older with acute or convalescent COVID-19. The chain couples TRBV10-3 to TRBJ2-3, with no clear D. CDR3 DNA sequence: TGTGCCATCAGTGACCTCACAGATACGCAGTATTTT. Residues: CAISDLTDTQYF.